These 27 T cell receptor beta chains came from one sample sequenced in a study of patients and donors after allogeneic stem cell transplantation. TCRdb ran MiXCR on the RT-PCR reads and lists one entry per CDR3 protein. The table includes 150,000 to 200,000 distinct CDR3 sequences, 30% detected once. The sample comprised blood, either unsorted or a sorted T cell fraction (not recorded which). Receptor source: a human donor who was either an allogeneic HSCT recipient or a stem cell or donor lymphocyte infusion donor (not recorded which). It is not recorded whose cells these are; they may come from a transplant donor.

This clonotype was seen only a few times. V usage is TRBV7-2 and J usage is TRBJ2-3; D unclear. This CDR3 is built from 14 residues. The ends were cut back, 6 bases at V and 2 bases at J, with 12 bases in the middle. Germline CDR1 reads SGHTA; CDR2 reads FQGNSA. This CDR3 is CASRLNPSTDTQYF. The DNA of the CDR3 is TGTGCCAGCAGACTGAACCCTTCCACAGATACGCAGTATTTT.

Only a few counts were recorded for this clonotype. The chain employs TRBV20-1 and TRBJ2-1, with 8 bases aligning to TRBD2. J lost 8 bases, V lost 1 base, and 7 bases had no gene match. CDR1 and CDR2 (germline): DFQATT, SNEGSKA (reference sequence). The CDR3 covers 14 residues. The CDR3 coding sequence is TGCAGTGCTAGAGGCGGGACTAGGGTAGATGAGCAGTTCTTC. It translates to CSARGGTRVDEQFF.

The rearrangement links TRBV20-1 to TRBJ2-7; D perhaps matches TRBD1 (6 bases). V lost 3 bases and J 2 bases, leaving 11 bases between the germline ends. CDR3 length equals 13 residues. Germline-derived CDR1 and CDR2 are DFQATT and SNEGSKA (reference sequence). CDR3 in amino acids: CSASSGTTYEQYF. CDR3 nucleotides: TGCAGTGCTAGCTCAGGGACAACCTACGAGCAGTACTTC.

This chain connects TRBV28 to TRBJ1-3; D unclear. Trimming took 7 bases from V and 2 from J, leaving 9 bases between them. CDR1 is MDHEN and CDR2 is SYDVKM in the germline V gene. The CDR3 covers 13 residues. CDR3 DNA: TGTGCCAGCAATAGGGAAACTGGAAACACCATATATTTT. This encodes CASNRETGNTIYF.

This clonotype is termed medium-sized. The genes are TRBV7-2 and TRBJ1-2, with 7 bases lining up with TRBD1. Germline trimming cut 2 bases from V and 4 bases from J; bases unmatched to any gene: 4. Germline V lookup: CDR1 SGHTA, CDR2 FQGNSA. This CDR3 has 14 amino acids. The DNA for the CDR3 is TGTGCCAGCAGCTTACCCGGGACAGCCTATGGCTACACCTTC. Its translation is CASSLPGTAYGYTF.

The chain carries TRBV7-9 and TRBJ2-6; 10 bases fit TRBD1. The CDR3 extends over 17 amino acids. Germline loops: CDR1 SEHNR, CDR2 FQNEAQ (reference sequence). The CDR3 region has the DNA TGTGCTAGCTATGGGACAGGGGTAAACTCTGGGGCCAACGTCCTGACTTTC. Its translation is CASYGTGVNSGANVLTF.

Only a few counts were recorded for this clonotype. The chain recombines TRBV21-1 with TRBJ2-7; TRBD1, as called in the table, went unchecked against the DNA. TRBV21-1 is a listed pseudogene. CDR3 length: 17 amino acids. DNA of the CDR3: TGTGCCAGCAGCACACCCCCTTCCCCTGGCGACTGTTACGAGCAGTACTTC. Translated: CASSTPPSPGDCYEQYF.

This clonotype was seen more than once but under ten times. CDR3 sequence: CASSPERGYNEQFF. CDR3 nucleotides: TGTGCCAGCTCACCAGAGCGAGGCTACAATGAGCAGTTCTTC. The chain uses TRBV18 and TRBJ2-1; D is unresolved. Trimming took 2 bases from V and 3 from J, leaving 8 bases between them. The CDR3 is 14 amino acids. Germline CDR1 reads KGHSH; CDR2 reads LQKENI.

V gene TRBV21-1 combines with J gene TRBJ2-7; the D call TRBD2 from the table was never checked on the DNA. TRBV21-1 is given as a pseudogene. CDR3 length: 13 amino acids. CDR3 sequence reads: CAGLGGRGYEQYF. The CDR3 DNA reads TGTGCCGGTCTCGGCGGGCGGGGCTACGAGCAGTACTTC.

This chain links TRBV18 with TRBJ2-7, with D possibly TRBD2 on 6 matching bases. Between the trimmed V and J ends, which lost 4 bases and 6 bases, there was a span of 16 bases. Germline lookup yields CDR1 KGHSH and CDR2 LQKENI. The CDR3 length is 14 residues. CDR3 sequence: CASSQEGVISEQYF. CDR3 DNA sequence: TGTGCCAGCTCACAGGAGGGCGTCATAAGCGAGCAGTACTTC.

In this sample, this clonotype turned up a few times. J is TRBJ2-6 and V is TRBV7-2; D perhaps matches TRBD2 (5 bases). Germline V gene data show CDR1 as SGHTA and CDR2 as FQGNSA. V lost 1 base and J lost 1, with 11 bases in between. The CDR3 contains 17 residues. The CDR3 loop is CASSLGSRGSGANVLTF. CDR3 DNA sequence: TGTGCCAGCAGCTTAGGGTCTCGGGGATCTGGGGCCAACGTCCTGACTTTC. The full variable domain, with the rest looked up from reference TRBV7-2 and TRBJ2-6, is GAGVSQSPSNKVTEKGKDVELRCDPISGHTALYWYRQSLGQGLEFLIYFQGNSAPDKSGLPSDRFSAERTGGSVSTLTIQRTQQEDSAVYLCASSLGSRGSGANVLTFGAGSRLTVL.

The gene calls are TRBV29-1 and TRBJ2-2; D not certain. The CDR3 runs 13 residues. Between the trimmed V and J ends, which lost 7 bases and 0 bases, there was a span of 9 bases. Germline CDR1 SQVTM, CDR2 ANQGSEA. CDR3 coding DNA: TGCAGCGGGTCCCCCACGAACACCGGGGAGCTGTTTTTT. Translating gives CSGSPTNTGELFF.

This sequence joins TRBV18 and TRBJ2-3; no reliable D call. Trimming cost V 8 bases and J 2 bases, with 8 bases left between them. CDR3 length: 12 amino acids. Per the germline V gene, CDR1 is KGHSH and CDR2 is LQKENI. Here the CDR3 DNA reads TGTGCCAGCAGCCCCTACACAGATACGCAGTATTTT. Protein product: CASSPYTDTQYF. Based on the CDR3 plus reference TRBV18 and TRBJ2-3, the full variable domain is NAGVMQNPRHLVRRRGQEARLRCSPMKGHSHVYWYRQLPEEGLKFMVYLQKENIIDESGMPKERFSAEFPKEGPSILRIQQVVRGDSAAYFCASSPYTDTQYFGPGTRLTVL.

This clonotype was found many times. The J gene is TRBJ1-5, the V gene TRBV6-2 or TRBV6-3; D is unclear. The ends were cut back, 7 bases at V and 4 bases at J, with 17 bases in the middle. Germline V gene sequence: CDR1 MNHEY, CDR2 SVGEGT. The CDR3 runs 15 residues. CDR3: CASTRAGRLNQPQHF. Written as DNA, the CDR3 is TGTGCCAGCACCCGGGCAGGTCGGTTAAATCAGCCCCAGCATTTT.

The rearrangement joins TRBV10-3 to TRBJ1-4, with D possibly TRBD1 on 6 matching bases. CDR1 and CDR2 from the germline V gene are ENHRY and SYGVKD. This CDR3 region has 13 residues. The ends were cut back, 11 bases at V and 4 bases at J, with 14 bases in the middle. The CDR3 coding sequence is TGTGCCGGCCAAACAGGGCTTAATGAAAAACTGTTTTTT. This encodes CAGQTGLNEKLFF.

This clonotype was observed many times. DNA for the CDR3: TGTGCCATCAGTGAGTATCCTAGCGGGAGCCACTACGAGCAGTACTTC. It codes for CAISEYPSGSHYEQYF. The chain joins TRBV10-3 to TRBJ2-7; 10 bases line up with TRBD2. CDR3 length equals 16 residues. CDR1 and CDR2 (germline): ENHRY, SYGVKD. J gave up 3 bases and V 1 base, and 6 bases lay outside the gene matches.

This chain connects TRBV14 to TRBJ2-5; perhaps TRBD1 as D (6 bases). Between the trimmed V and J ends, which lost 4 bases and 5 bases, there was a span of 14 bases. The CDR3 covers 14 residues. The V gene's germline CDR1 is SGHDN and CDR2 FVKESK. CDR3 amino acids: CASSRTGLRETQYF. CDR3 coding DNA: TGTGCCAGCAGCCGAACAGGGTTGCGTGAGACCCAGTACTTC.

V and J are TRBV3-1 and TRBJ1-5; tentatively, D is TRBD1 (6 bases). Trimming cost V 4 bases and J 9 bases, with 13 bases left between them. Germline CDR1 is LGHDT and CDR2 is YNNKEL (reference sequence). CDR3 length: 13 amino acids. DNA for the CDR3: TGTGCCAGCAGCCTTATACAGGGAGGGCCCCAGCATTTT. Amino acids: CASSLIQGGPQHF.

The rearrangement joins TRBV9 to TRBJ2-2; D remains unclear. Germline V lookup: CDR1 SGDLS, CDR2 YYNGEE. The CDR3 is 15 residues long. V lost 2 bases and J lost 8, with 16 bases in between. The CDR3 DNA reads as TGTGCCAGCAGCGTGGCTCTGGTCTCCACAGGGGAGCTGTTTTTT. It encodes CASSVALVSTGELFF.

At least ten counts were recorded for this clonotype. The chain links TRBV6-2 or TRBV6-3 to TRBJ1-2; TRBD1 aligns across 8 bases. There are 13 residues in the CDR3. Per the germline V gene, CDR1 is MNHEY and CDR2 is SVGEGT. V dropped 6 bases and J dropped 2; count of bases not matched to a gene: 2. This chain's CDR3 is CASSGQGNYGYTF. CDR3 in DNA: TGTGCCAGCAGCGGACAGGGAAACTATGGCTACACCTTC.

This clonotype came up many times. The genes are TRBV5-1 and TRBJ1-2; D uncertain. CDR3 length: 13 amino acids. V was shortened by 0 bases and J by 2 bases, with 5 bases between the two germline ends. The germline V gene encodes CDR1 SGHRS and CDR2 YFSETQ. CDR3 nucleotide sequence: TGCGCCAGCAGCTTGGTCATGAACTATGGCTACACCTTC. Amino acids: CASSLVMNYGYTF. The variable domain in full, with the rest retrieved from reference TRBV5-1 and TRBJ1-2, is KAGVTQTPRYLIKTRGQQVTLSCSPISGHRSVSWYQQTPGQGLQFLFEYFSETQRNKGNFPGRFSGRQFSNSRSEMNVSTLELGDSALYLCASSLVMNYGYTFGSGTRLTVV.

About this clonotype itself: A much bigger clone sits one base away, suggesting this may be a read error. The V gene is TRBV7-8, the J gene TRBJ1-4; unclear D gene. This CDR3 is built from 15 residues. CDR1 and CDR2 from the germline V gene are SGHVS and FQNEAQ. Written as DNA, the CDR3 is TGTGCCACCAGCTTAGTGTCCGGTGGACCGGAAAAACTGTTTTTT. It translates to CATSLVSGGPEKLFF.

There are a few counts of this clonotype. The V gene is TRBV27, the J gene TRBJ2-5; TRBD2 aligns across 7 bases. Germline V lookup: CDR1 MNHEY, CDR2 SMNVEV (reference sequence). The trim removed 6 bases at V and 3 bases at J, leaving 10 bases unmatched. The CDR3 has 15 residues. CDR3: CASSSTLAVKETQYF. The CDR3 nucleotides read TGTGCCAGCAGCTCTACGCTAGCGGTAAAAGAGACCCAGTACTTC.

The chain combines TRBV7-2 with TRBJ2-5; D is perhaps TRBD2 (6 bases). This CDR3 is 17 amino acids long. Germline CDR1 reads SGHTA; CDR2 reads FQGNSA. V gave up 1 base and J gave up 1 base, with 16 bases separating them. The CDR3 region is CASSLGAGGAVQETQYF. The CDR3 coding sequence is TGTGCCAGCAGCTTAGGGGCGGGCGGGGCGGTCCAAGAGACCCAGTACTTC.

This sequence joins TRBV7-8 and TRBJ1-2; tentative D call: TRBD1 (6 bases). CDR1 and CDR2 (germline): SGHVS, FQNEAQ. V was clipped by 1 base and J by 8 bases, with 11 bases between them. CDR3 size: 13 residues. The CDR3 region is CASSLGGGGGYTF. The CDR3 DNA sequence: TGTGCCAGCAGCTTAGGAGGGGGAGGGGGCTACACCTTC.

This clonotype was recorded a few times. J is TRBJ2-5 and V is TRBV12-3 or TRBV12-4; D is ambiguous. This CDR3 is built from 11 residues. Trimming pared 4 bases from V and 3 bases from J, leaving 3 bases between. The CDR3 spells CASSSKETQYF. CDR3 nucleotide sequence: TGTGCCAGCAGTTCAAAAGAGACCCAGTACTTC.

This chain uses TRBV27 with TRBJ2-1, with 8 positions matching TRBD2. CDR1 and CDR2 (germline): MNHEY, SMNVEV (reference sequence). The V gene end was trimmed by 3 bases and the J gene end by 8 bases; junction bases not matched to a gene: 9. This CDR3 has 15 amino acids. CDR3 loop: CASSLPTSAQDEQFF. CDR3 coding DNA: TGTGCCAGCAGTTTGCCGACTAGCGCCCAGGATGAGCAGTTCTTC.